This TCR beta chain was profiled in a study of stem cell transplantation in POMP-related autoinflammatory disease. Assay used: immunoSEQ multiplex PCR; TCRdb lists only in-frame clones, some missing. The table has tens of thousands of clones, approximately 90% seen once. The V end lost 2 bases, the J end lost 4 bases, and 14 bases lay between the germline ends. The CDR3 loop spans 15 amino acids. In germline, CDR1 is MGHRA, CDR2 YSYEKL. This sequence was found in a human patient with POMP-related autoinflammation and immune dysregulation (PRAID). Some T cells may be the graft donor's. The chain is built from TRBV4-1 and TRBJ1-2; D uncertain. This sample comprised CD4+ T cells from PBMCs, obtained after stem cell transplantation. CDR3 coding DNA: TGCGCCAGCAGCCAAAGCCCAGTCGGGTTCTATGGCTACACCTTC. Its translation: CASSQSPVGFYGYTF.